Listed below are T cell receptor beta chains from one sample, sequenced in a study of T cell responses to AZD1222 COVID-19 vaccine. The table came from immunoSEQ multiplex PCR; TCRdb's copy has only in-frame clones and leaves some out. This table has 100,000 or so clones, 70% to 90% appearing once. The sample was peripheral blood, taken on day 0 of MenACWY control vaccination. All receptors derive from an adult in good health. Each CDR3 is given with its conserved first and last residue. A D gene is named only where the DNA matches it firmly. Clone size is shown for a subset of rows, as once, few, many or a class of expanded clone.

clone_size d_call j_call v_call cdr3_nt cdr3_aa
. TRBD2 TRBJ2-3 TRBV18 TGTGCCAGCTCACCAGGGAGCGGGAGCCAGGATACGCAGTATTTT CASSPGSGSQDTQYF
. . TRBJ1-1 TRBV19 TGTGCCAGTAGTATCGGTGAGACTTTGGCTTTCTTT CASSIGETLAFF
. . TRBJ1-2 TRBV2 TGTGCCAGCAGTGTACAGGACTATGGCTACACCTTC CASSVQDYGYTF
few . TRBJ1-5 TRBV7-9 TGTGCCAGCAGCCTCGAGACCGAGAATCAGCCCCAGCATTTT CASSLETENQPQHF
. . TRBJ1-5 TRBV20-1 TGCAGTGCCCTACAGGGTCTACCCCAGCATTTT CSALQGLPQHF
. . TRBJ2-7 TRBV30 TGTGCCTGGAATGGACAGCCCTACGAGCAGTACTTC CAWNGQPYEQYF
. . TRBJ1-5 TRBV12-3/TRBV12-4 TGTGCCAGCAGTTTAAACGGGAATCAGCCCCAGCATTTT CASSLNGNQPQHF
. . TRBJ2-3 TRBV7-8 TGTGCCAGCAGCGCAAAGAGGTCCCGCGCAGATACGCAGTATTTT CASSAKRSRADTQYF
few . TRBJ2-5 TRBV4-1 TGCGCCAGCAGCCCCTCCGGAGAGGGGCGAAGAGAGACCCAGTACTTC CASSPSGEGRRETQYF
. . TRBJ1-6 TRBV18 TGTGCCAGCTCACCGCTAAAAGAGGGGGGCAATTCACCCCTCCACTTT CASSPLKEGGNSPLHF